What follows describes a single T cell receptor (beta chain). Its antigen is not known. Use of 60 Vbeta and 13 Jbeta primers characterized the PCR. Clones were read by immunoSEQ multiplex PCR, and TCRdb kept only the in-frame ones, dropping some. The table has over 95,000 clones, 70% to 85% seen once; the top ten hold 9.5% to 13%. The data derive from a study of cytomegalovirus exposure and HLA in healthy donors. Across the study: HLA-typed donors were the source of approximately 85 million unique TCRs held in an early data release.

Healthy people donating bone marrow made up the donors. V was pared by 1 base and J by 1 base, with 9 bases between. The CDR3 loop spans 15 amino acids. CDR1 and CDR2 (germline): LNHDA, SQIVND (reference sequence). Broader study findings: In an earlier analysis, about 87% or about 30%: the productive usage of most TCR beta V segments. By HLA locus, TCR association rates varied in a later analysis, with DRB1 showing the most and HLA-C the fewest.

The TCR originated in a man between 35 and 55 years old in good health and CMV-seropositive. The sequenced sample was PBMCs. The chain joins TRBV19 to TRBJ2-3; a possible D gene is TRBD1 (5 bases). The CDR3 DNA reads TGTGCCAGTAGTATAGTTTCCAGGGGCACAGATACGCAGTATTTT. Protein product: CASSIVSRGTDTQYF.